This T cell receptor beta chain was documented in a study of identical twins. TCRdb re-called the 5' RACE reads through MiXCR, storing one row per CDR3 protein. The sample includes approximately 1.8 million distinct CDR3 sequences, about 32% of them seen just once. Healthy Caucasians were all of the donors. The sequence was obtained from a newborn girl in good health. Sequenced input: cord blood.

Here the CDR3 reads CASRAPNSNSPLHF. The CDR3 DNA sequence: TGTGCCAGCCGGGCACCTAATAGTAATTCACCCCTCCACTTT. The chain carries TRBV25-1 and TRBJ1-6; D gene unclear. The V end was cut by 8 bases, the J end by 6 bases, with 14 bases between. CDR1 MGHDK and CDR2 SYGVNS come from the germline V gene. The CDR3 consists of 14 residues.